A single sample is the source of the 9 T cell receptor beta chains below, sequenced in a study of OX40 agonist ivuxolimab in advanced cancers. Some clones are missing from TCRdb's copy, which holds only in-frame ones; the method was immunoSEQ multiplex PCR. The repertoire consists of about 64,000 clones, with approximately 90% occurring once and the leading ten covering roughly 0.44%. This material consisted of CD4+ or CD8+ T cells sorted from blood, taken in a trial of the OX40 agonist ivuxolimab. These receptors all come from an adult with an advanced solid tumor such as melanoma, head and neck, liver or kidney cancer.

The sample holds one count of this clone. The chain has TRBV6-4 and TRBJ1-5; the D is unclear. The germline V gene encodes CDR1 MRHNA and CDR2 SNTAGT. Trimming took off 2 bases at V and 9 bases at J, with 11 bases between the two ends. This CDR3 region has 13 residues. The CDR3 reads CASSDRVGWPQHF. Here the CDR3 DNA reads TGTGCCAGCAGTGACAGGGTAGGTTGGCCCCAGCATTTT.

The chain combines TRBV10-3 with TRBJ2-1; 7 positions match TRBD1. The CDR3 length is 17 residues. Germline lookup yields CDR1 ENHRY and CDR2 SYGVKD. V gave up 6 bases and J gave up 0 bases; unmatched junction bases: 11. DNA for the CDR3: TGTGCCATCAGCAACCACCTGGCAGGGGGCTCCTACAATGAGCAGTTCTTC. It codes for CAISNHLAGGSYNEQFF.

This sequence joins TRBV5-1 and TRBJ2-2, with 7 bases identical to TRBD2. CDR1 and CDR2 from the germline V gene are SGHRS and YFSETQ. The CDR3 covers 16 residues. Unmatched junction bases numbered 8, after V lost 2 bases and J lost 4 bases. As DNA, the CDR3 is TGCGCCAGCAGCTTTCTCGCGGGAGCCGGCACCGGGGAGCTGTTTTTT. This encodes CASSFLAGAGTGELFF.

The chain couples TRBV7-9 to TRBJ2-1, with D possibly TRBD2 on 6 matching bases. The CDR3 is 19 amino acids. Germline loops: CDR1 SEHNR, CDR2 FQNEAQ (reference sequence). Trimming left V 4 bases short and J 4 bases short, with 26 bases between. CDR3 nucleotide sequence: TGTGCCAGCAGCTCCCGCCCCGGTAAGGCGGGGAGATCATACAATGAGCAGTTCTTC. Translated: CASSSRPGKAGRSYNEQFF.

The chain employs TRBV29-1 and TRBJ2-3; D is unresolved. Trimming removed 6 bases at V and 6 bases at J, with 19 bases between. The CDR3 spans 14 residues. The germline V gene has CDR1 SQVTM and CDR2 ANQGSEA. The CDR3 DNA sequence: TGCAGCGTGAGACCCTGGCTGGGAATCGATACGCAGTATTTT. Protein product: CSVRPWLGIDTQYF.

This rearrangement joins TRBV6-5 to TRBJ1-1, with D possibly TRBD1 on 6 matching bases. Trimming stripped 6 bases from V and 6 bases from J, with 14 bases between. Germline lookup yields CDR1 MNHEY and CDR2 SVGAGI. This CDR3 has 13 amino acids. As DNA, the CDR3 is TGTGCCAGCAGACAGGGAAGGGGAGCTGAAGCTTTCTTT. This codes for CASRQGRGAEAFF.

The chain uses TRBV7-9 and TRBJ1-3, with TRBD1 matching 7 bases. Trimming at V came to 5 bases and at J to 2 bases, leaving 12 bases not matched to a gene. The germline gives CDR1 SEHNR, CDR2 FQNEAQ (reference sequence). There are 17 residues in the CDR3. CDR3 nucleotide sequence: TGTGCCAGCAGCCGCTGGACAGGCGGGAACACTGGAAACACCATATATTTT. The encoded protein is CASSRWTGGNTGNTIYF.

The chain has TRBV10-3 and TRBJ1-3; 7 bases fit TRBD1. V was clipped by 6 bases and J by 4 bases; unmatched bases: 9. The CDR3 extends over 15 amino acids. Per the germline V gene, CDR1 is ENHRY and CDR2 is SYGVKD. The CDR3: CAIRATGVGGNTIYF. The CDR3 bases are TGTGCCATCAGAGCTACAGGGGTGGGAGGAAACACCATATATTTT.

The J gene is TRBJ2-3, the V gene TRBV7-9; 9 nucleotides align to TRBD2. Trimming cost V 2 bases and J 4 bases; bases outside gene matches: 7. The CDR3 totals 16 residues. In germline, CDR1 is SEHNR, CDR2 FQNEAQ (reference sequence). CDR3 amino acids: CASSLQASGNPDTQYF. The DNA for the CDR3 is TGTGCCAGCAGCTTACAGGCTAGCGGGAACCCAGATACGCAGTATTTT. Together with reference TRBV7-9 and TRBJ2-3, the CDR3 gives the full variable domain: DTGVSQNPRHKITKRGQNVTFRCDPISEHNRLYWYRQTLGQGPEFLTYFQNEAQLEKSRLLSDRFSAERPKGSFSTLEIQRTEQGDSAMYLCASSLQASGNPDTQYFGPGTRLTVL.